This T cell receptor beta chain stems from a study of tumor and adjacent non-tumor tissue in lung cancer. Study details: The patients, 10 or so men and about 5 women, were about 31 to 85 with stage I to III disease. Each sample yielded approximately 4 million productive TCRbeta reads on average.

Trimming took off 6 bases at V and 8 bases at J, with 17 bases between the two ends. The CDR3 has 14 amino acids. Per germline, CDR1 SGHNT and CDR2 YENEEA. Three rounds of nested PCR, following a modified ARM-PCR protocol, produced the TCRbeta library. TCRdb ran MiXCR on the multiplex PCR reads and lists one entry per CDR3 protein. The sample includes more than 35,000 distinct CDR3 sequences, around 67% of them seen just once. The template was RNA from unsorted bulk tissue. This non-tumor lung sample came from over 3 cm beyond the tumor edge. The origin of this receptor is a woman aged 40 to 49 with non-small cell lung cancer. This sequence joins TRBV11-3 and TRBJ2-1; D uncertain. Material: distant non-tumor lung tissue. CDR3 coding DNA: TGTGCCAGCAGTACAGTAGGGTGTGGGTATGAGCAGTTCTTC. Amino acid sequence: CASSTVGCGYEQFF.